Listed below are T cell receptor beta chains from one sample, sequenced in a study of blood T cell repertoires in COVID-19. Generated by immunoSEQ multiplex PCR, the TCRdb table keeps only in-frame clones and is missing some. In the table there are a few hundred thousand clones, just over 85% of which are singletons. The sequenced sample was PBMCs or T cells enriched from blood (not recorded which). These receptors were collected from a woman between 40 and 50 years old with acute COVID-19. Each CDR3 is given with its conserved first and last residue. The order of the fields is V gene, clone size, D gene, J gene, CDR3 DNA, CDR3 protein. A D gene is named only where the DNA matches it firmly. Not every row has a clone size; where given, it reads once, few, many or a size class.

v_gene: TRBV18; abundance: .; d_gene: TRBD1; j_gene: TRBJ2-5; CDR3nt: TGTGCCAGCTCACCAAAGGACAGGGGGCTGGAGACCCAGTACTTC; CDR3aa: CASSPKDRGLETQYF
v_gene: TRBV10-1; abundance: many; d_gene: TRBD2; j_gene: TRBJ2-1; CDR3nt: TGCGCCAGCAGTAGGGGGCTAGCGGGGAATGAGCAGTTCTTC; CDR3aa: CASSRGLAGNEQFF
v_gene: TRBV28; abundance: .; d_gene: TRBD2; j_gene: TRBJ2-7; CDR3nt: TGTGCCAGCCGAACTAGCGGGAGTCGGAACGAGCAGTACTTC; CDR3aa: CASRTSGSRNEQYF
v_gene: TRBV27; abundance: .; d_gene: TRBD1; j_gene: TRBJ1-6; CDR3nt: TGTGCCAGCAGTTTGGGACAGAATTATTCACCCCTCCACTTT; CDR3aa: CASSLGQNYSPLHF
v_gene: TRBV4-2; abundance: .; d_gene: .; j_gene: TRBJ1-4; CDR3nt: TGTGCCAGCAGCCAAGACCCGGGCGCGGGTCAACTTGAAAAACTGTTTTTT; CDR3aa: CASSQDPGAGQLEKLFF
v_gene: TRBV19; abundance: .; d_gene: .; j_gene: TRBJ2-5; CDR3nt: TGTGCCAGTAGTATTCAAGTTTCGGGGGTTAAGACCCAGTACTTC; CDR3aa: CASSIQVSGVKTQYF
v_gene: TRBV6-5; abundance: .; d_gene: TRBD1; j_gene: TRBJ2-1; CDR3nt: TGTGCCAGCAAGCCACGGACAGGGGCCTACAATGAGCAGTTCTTC; CDR3aa: CASKPRTGAYNEQFF
v_gene: TRBV13; abundance: .; d_gene: TRBD1; j_gene: TRBJ2-3; CDR3nt: TGTGCCAGCAGCTCCGGGACCAGGGGGGATACGCAGTATTTT; CDR3aa: CASSSGTRGDTQYF
v_gene: TRBV7-9; abundance: .; d_gene: TRBD2; j_gene: TRBJ2-1; CDR3nt: TGTGCCAGCAGCTTTCTGCGGGGGGCCTACAATGAGCAGTTCTTC; CDR3aa: CASSFLRGAYNEQFF
v_gene: TRBV12-3/TRBV12-4; abundance: .; d_gene: .; j_gene: TRBJ1-2; CDR3nt: TGTGCCAGCAGTTTCGGGAAACAGCACGGCTACACCTTC; CDR3aa: CASSFGKQHGYTF
v_gene: TRBV2; abundance: .; d_gene: .; j_gene: TRBJ2-3; CDR3nt: TGTGCCAGCAGTGTGACAAGTGGCTCAGATACGCAGTATTTT; CDR3aa: CASSVTSGSDTQYF
v_gene: TRBV11-2; abundance: .; d_gene: TRBD1; j_gene: TRBJ2-3; CDR3nt: TGTGCCAGCAGCTTAGTGGGACAGGGCCCCACAGATACGCAGTATTTT; CDR3aa: CASSLVGQGPTDTQYF
v_gene: TRBV11-3; abundance: .; d_gene: .; j_gene: TRBJ2-7; CDR3nt: TGTGCCAGCAGCTTAGAGGCGGGAACACTCTACGAGCAGTACTTC; CDR3aa: CASSLEAGTLYEQYF
v_gene: TRBV4-3; abundance: .; d_gene: .; j_gene: TRBJ2-5; CDR3nt: TGCGCCAGCAGCCGAGGGGGGGCCAAAGAGACCCAGTACTTC; CDR3aa: CASSRGGAKETQYF
v_gene: TRBV9; abundance: .; d_gene: .; j_gene: TRBJ2-6; CDR3nt: TGTGCCAGCAGCGTGTCGGGTTCGGCCAACGTCCTGACTTTC; CDR3aa: CASSVSGSANVLTF
v_gene: TRBV5-8; abundance: .; d_gene: TRBD1; j_gene: TRBJ1-5; CDR3nt: TGTGCCAGCAGACCCGGGACAGGGAGCAATCAGCCCCAGCATTTT; CDR3aa: CASRPGTGSNQPQHF
v_gene: TRBV4-1; abundance: .; d_gene: .; j_gene: TRBJ2-7; CDR3nt: TGCGCCAGCAGCCAAGCAAGGGAGGACGAGCAGTACTTC; CDR3aa: CASSQAREDEQYF
v_gene: TRBV28; abundance: .; d_gene: .; j_gene: TRBJ2-7; CDR3nt: TGTGCCAGCAGTCTAGACGCGGGGGCTCGGGAGCAGTACTTC; CDR3aa: CASSLDAGAREQYF
v_gene: TRBV4-1; abundance: .; d_gene: .; j_gene: TRBJ2-1; CDR3nt: TGCGCCAGCAGCCTAATACAGCTTAATGAGCAGTTCTTC; CDR3aa: CASSLIQLNEQFF
v_gene: TRBV10-2; abundance: .; d_gene: .; j_gene: TRBJ1-3; CDR3nt: TGCGCCAGCAGTGACCCCTCGTCTGGAAACACCATATATTTT; CDR3aa: CASSDPSSGNTIYF
v_gene: TRBV7-2; abundance: once; d_gene: .; j_gene: TRBJ1-5; CDR3nt: TGTGCCAGCAGCTTAGTAGTAGGGCAGGGAAATCAGCCCCAGCATTTT; CDR3aa: CASSLVVGQGNQPQHF
v_gene: TRBV29-1; abundance: once; d_gene: TRBD2; j_gene: TRBJ2-1; CDR3nt: TGCAGCGACACCCTACTAGCGGGAGGGCGGAATGAGCAGTTCTTC; CDR3aa: CSDTLLAGGRNEQFF
v_gene: TRBV10-2; abundance: .; d_gene: TRBD1; j_gene: TRBJ1-1; CDR3nt: TGCGCCAGCAGGGGACAGGGGAACACTGAAGCTTTCTTT; CDR3aa: CASRGQGNTEAFF
v_gene: TRBV15; abundance: .; d_gene: .; j_gene: TRBJ2-1; CDR3nt: TGTGCCACCAGCAGAGACTTCCGACTAGAGGGGTCCTACAATGAGCAGTTCTTC; CDR3aa: CATSRDFRLEGSYNEQFF
v_gene: TRBV29-1; abundance: .; d_gene: TRBD1; j_gene: TRBJ1-3; CDR3nt: TGCAGCGGGACAGGGAGCGGAAACACCATATATTTT; CDR3aa: CSGTGSGNTIYF
v_gene: TRBV28; abundance: .; d_gene: TRBD2; j_gene: TRBJ2-1; CDR3nt: TGTGCCAGCAGTTTATGGGCTAGCGGGAGGGTGCGGGACAATGAGCAGTTCTTC; CDR3aa: CASSLWASGRVRDNEQFF
v_gene: TRBV27; abundance: .; d_gene: .; j_gene: TRBJ1-1; CDR3nt: TGTGCCAGCAGTTTGGACAGACTTATGAACACTGAAGCTTTCTTT; CDR3aa: CASSLDRLMNTEAFF
v_gene: TRBV5-5; abundance: .; d_gene: TRBD2; j_gene: TRBJ2-2; CDR3nt: TGTGCCAGCAGCTTGGCCTGGGTAGCGGGGGCCGGGGAGCTGTTTTTT; CDR3aa: CASSLAWVAGAGELFF
v_gene: TRBV19; abundance: .; d_gene: .; j_gene: TRBJ2-2; CDR3nt: TGTGCCAGTAACCAACAGAACACCGGGGAGCTGTTTTTT; CDR3aa: CASNQQNTGELFF
v_gene: TRBV18; abundance: .; d_gene: TRBD1; j_gene: TRBJ2-3; CDR3nt: TGTGCCAGCTCCCGGGGACAGGGCACAGATACGCAGTATTTT; CDR3aa: CASSRGQGTDTQYF
v_gene: TRBV3-1/TRBV3-2; abundance: .; d_gene: .; j_gene: TRBJ2-7; CDR3nt: TGTGCCAGCAGCCAAGAACAGGTTCAGCTGTACTTC; CDR3aa: CASSQEQVQLYF
v_gene: TRBV27; abundance: .; d_gene: .; j_gene: TRBJ1-2; CDR3nt: TGTGCCAGCAGTTTAATGGGGGCAGGGGGCTACACCTTC; CDR3aa: CASSLMGAGGYTF
v_gene: TRBV19; abundance: .; d_gene: TRBD2; j_gene: TRBJ2-2; CDR3nt: TGTGCCAGTAGTACTTTAGCGGGAGGCCCCGGGGAGCTGTTTTTT; CDR3aa: CASSTLAGGPGELFF